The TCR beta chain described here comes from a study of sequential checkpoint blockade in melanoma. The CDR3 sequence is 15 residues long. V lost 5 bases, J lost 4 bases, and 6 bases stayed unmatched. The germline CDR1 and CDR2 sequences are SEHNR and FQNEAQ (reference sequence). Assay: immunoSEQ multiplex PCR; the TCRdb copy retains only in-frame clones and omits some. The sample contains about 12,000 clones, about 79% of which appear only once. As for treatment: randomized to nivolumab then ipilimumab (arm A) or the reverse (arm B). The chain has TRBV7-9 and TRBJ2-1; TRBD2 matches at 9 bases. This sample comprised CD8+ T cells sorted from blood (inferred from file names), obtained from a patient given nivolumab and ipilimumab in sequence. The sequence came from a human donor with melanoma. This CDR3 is CASSPPSGAYNEQFF. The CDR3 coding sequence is TGTGCCAGCAGCCCGCCTAGCGGGGCATACAATGAGCAGTTCTTC.